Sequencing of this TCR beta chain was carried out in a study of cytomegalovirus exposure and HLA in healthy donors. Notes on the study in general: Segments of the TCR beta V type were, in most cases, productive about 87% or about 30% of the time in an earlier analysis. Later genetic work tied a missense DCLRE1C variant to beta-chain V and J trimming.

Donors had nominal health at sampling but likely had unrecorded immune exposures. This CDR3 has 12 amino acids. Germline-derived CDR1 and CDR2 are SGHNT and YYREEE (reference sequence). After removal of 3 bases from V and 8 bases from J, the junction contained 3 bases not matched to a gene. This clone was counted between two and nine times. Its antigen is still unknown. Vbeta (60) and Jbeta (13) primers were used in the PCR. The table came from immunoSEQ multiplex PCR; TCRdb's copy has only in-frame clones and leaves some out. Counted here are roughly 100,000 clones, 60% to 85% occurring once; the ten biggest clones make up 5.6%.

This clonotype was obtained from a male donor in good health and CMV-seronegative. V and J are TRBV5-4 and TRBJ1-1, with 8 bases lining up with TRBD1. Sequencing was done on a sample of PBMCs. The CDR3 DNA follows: TGTGCCAGCAGCTCCGGACAGGGCGAAGCTTTCTTT. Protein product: CASSSGQGEAFF. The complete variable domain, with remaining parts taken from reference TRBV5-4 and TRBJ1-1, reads ETGVTQSPTHLIKTRGQQVTLRCSSQSGHNTVSWYQQALGQGPQFIFQYYREEENGRGNFPPRFSGLQFPNYSSELNVNALELDDSALYLCASSSGQGEAFFGQGTRLTVV.